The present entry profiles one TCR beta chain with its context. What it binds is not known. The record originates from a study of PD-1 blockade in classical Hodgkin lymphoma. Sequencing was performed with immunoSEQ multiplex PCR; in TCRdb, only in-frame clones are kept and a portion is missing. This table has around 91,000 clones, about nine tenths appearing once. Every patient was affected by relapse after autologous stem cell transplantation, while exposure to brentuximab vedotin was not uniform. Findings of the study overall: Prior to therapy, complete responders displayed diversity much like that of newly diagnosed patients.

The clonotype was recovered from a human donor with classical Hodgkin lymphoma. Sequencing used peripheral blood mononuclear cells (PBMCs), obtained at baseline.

CDR3 loop: CASSSDRGRYEQYF. CDR3 DNA sequence: TGTGCCAGCAGCTCAGACAGGGGCCGCTACGAGCAGTACTTC. The genes are TRBV7-2 and TRBJ2-7; 8 nucleotides align to TRBD1. Looked up from germline, CDR1 is SGHTA and CDR2 is FQGNSA. Germline trimming cut 4 bases from V and 3 bases from J; bases unmatched to any gene: 5. The CDR3 has 14 amino acids.